This T cell receptor beta chain was retrieved from a study of T cell responses to AZD1222 COVID-19 vaccine. The V gene's germline CDR1 is SGDLS and CDR2 YYNGEE. The germline V and J ends were trimmed by 7 bases and 0 bases, with 10 bases remaining between them. The CDR3 length is 14 residues. Pooling of second doses given at about 4 or about 12 weeks was done. Repertoires were generated with immunoSEQ multiplex PCR, while TCRdb's copy carries only in-frame clones and drops some. The data hold roughly 150,000 clones, with 85% to 95% observed a single time. The count of this clone is one. Its antigen is as yet unknown. Regarding the study as a whole: Targeting of unmutated variant regions was reportedly seen in nearly half of spike-specific TCRs.

This receptor was taken from an adult who received the AZD1222 COVID-19 vaccine. The sequencing here drew on peripheral blood, taken 28 days after the second AZD1222 dose. The rearrangement uses TRBV9 and TRBJ1-4; TRBD1 might be the D (5 bases). CDR3 sequence: CASGGDPTNEKLFF. Here the CDR3 DNA reads TGTGCCAGCGGGGGGGACCCAACTAATGAAAAACTGTTTTTT.